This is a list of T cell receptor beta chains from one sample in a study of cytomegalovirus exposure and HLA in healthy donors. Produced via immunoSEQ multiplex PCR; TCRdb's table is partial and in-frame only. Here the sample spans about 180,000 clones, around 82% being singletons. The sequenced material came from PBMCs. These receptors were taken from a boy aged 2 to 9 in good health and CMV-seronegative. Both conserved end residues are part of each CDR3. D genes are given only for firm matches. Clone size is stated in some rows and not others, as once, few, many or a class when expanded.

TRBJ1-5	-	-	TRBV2	CASSVYSNQPQHF	TGTGCCAGCTCGGTTTATAGCAATCAGCCCCAGCATTTT
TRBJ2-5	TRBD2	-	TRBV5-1	CASSLSGRPFNEYF	TGCGCCAGCAGCCTGAGCGGGAGGCCTTTTAATGAGTACTTC
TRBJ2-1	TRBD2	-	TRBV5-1	CASSLAGASGYNEQFF	TGCGCCAGCAGCTTGGCTGGTGCTAGCGGCTACAATGAGCAGTTCTTC
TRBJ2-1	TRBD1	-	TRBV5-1	CASTMDVGDRGSNEQFF	TGCGCCAGCACCATGGATGTAGGCGACAGGGGATCCAATGAGCAGTTCTTC
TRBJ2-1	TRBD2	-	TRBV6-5	CASSYGGLAGWEQFF	TGTGCCAGCAGTTACGGGGGACTAGCGGGGTGGGAGCAGTTCTTC
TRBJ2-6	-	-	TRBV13	CASSLRSAGRPSGANVLTF	TGTGCCAGCAGCTTAAGGTCGGCAGGTCGACCCTCTGGGGCCAACGTCCTGACTTTC
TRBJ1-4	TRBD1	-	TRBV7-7	CASSPGGGTNEKLFF	TGTGCCAGCAGCCCAGGGGGCGGTACTAATGAAAAACTGTTTTTT
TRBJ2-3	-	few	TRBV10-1	CASKPQGTDTQYF	TGCGCCAGCAAGCCGCAGGGCACAGATACGCAGTATTTT
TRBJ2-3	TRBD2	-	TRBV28	CASSLGGGGGRTDTQYF	TGTGCCAGCAGTCTTGGGGGTGGTGGCGGGAGGACAGATACGCAGTATTTT
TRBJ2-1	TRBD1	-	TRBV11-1	CASSLEGASGEQFF	TGTGCCAGCAGCTTAGAGGGGGCGTCGGGTGAGCAGTTCTTC
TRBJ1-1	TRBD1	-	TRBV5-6	CASSLLRDRAPNTEAFF	TGTGCCAGCAGCCTACTCCGGGACAGGGCCCCCAACACTGAAGCTTTCTTT
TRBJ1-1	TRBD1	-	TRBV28	CASSLADRKANTEAFF	TGTGCCAGCAGTTTAGCGGACAGGAAGGCGAACACTGAAGCTTTCTTT
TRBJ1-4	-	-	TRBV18	CASSFQGHFNEKLFF	TGTGCCAGCTCATTTCAGGGGCATTTTAATGAAAAACTGTTTTTT
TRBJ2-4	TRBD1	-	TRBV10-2	CASSAGQGNVQYF	TGCGCCAGCAGCGCCGGACAGGGAAATGTTCAGTACTTC
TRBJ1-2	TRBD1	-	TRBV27	CASSSRQGGFWHYGYTF	TGTGCCAGCAGTTCTCGACAGGGAGGATTCTGGCACTATGGCTACACCTTC
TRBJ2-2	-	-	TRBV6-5	CASSYRGTGELFF	TGTGCCAGCAGTTATAGAGGCACCGGGGAGCTGTTTTTT
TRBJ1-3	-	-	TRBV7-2	CASSLVQGSGNTIYF	TGTGCCAGCAGCCTAGTACAGGGTTCGGGAAACACCATATATTTT
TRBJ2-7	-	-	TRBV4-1	CASSQRSGTPYEQYF	TGCGCCAGCAGCCAAAGGAGCGGTACCCCCTACGAGCAGTACTTC
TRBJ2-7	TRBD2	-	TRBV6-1	CASSERASGSYEQYF	TGTGCCAGCAGTGAAAGGGCTAGCGGCTCCTACGAGCAGTACTTC
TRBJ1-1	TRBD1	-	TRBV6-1	CAAGWDRGLGTEAFF	TGTGCCGCAGGTTGGGACAGGGGGCTGGGCACTGAAGCTTTCTTT
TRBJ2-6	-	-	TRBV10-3	CAIRTRKGGEKAGANVLTF	TGTGCCATCAGAACACGGAAAGGAGGGGAGAAGGCTGGGGCCAACGTCCTGACTTTC
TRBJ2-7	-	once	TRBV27	CASSFRGSSYEQYF	TGTGCCAGCAGTTTTCGGGGGTCCTCCTACGAGCAGTACTTC
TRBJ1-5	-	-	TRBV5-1	CASSLSGGMNQPQHF	TGCGCCAGCAGCTTGTCCGGGGGAATGAATCAGCCCCAGCATTTT
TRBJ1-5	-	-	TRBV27	CASSSGISNQPQHF	TGTGCCAGCAGTTCGGGGATTAGCAATCAGCCCCAGCATTTT
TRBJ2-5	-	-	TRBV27	CASSLSVRPQRAFQETQYF	TGTGCCAGCAGTTTATCGGTTAGGCCACAGCGGGCCTTCCAAGAGACCCAGTACTTC
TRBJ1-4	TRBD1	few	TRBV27	CASSEDRHNEKLFF	TGTGCCAGCAGCGAGGACAGGCATAATGAAAAACTGTTTTTT
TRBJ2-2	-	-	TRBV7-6	CASSLGLARVNTGELFF	TGTGCCAGCAGCTTAGGTCTGGCTAGAGTGAACACCGGGGAGCTGTTTTTT
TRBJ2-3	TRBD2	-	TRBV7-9	CASSLAPTSGETDTQYF	TGTGCCAGCAGCTTAGCCCCGACTAGCGGTGAGACAGATACGCAGTATTTT
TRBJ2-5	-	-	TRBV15	CATSTQLKETQYF	TGTGCCACCAGCACCCAACTCAAGGAGACCCAGTACTTC
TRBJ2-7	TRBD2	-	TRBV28	CASSSDSGTSGRADYEQYF	TGTGCCAGCAGCTCCGATTCCGGGACTAGCGGGAGGGCCGACTACGAGCAGTACTTC
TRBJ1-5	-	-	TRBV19	CASSISPQAGNQPQHF	TGTGCCAGTAGTATATCCCCACAGGCGGGCAATCAGCCCCAGCATTTT
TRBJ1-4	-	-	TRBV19	CASSMERGEKLFF	TGTGCCAGTAGTATGGAAAGGGGTGAAAAACTGTTTTTT
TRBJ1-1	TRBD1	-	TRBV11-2	CASSLDIGTGVWAEAFF	TGTGCCAGCAGCTTAGATATCGGGACAGGGGTTTGGGCTGAAGCTTTCTTT
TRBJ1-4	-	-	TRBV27	CASSPVVDRKNEKLFF	TGTGCCAGCAGTCCAGTCGTCGACAGGAAAAATGAAAAACTGTTTTTT
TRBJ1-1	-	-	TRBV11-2	CASSLVYVRNTEAFF	TGTGCCAGCAGCTTAGTCTACGTGAGGAACACTGAAGCTTTCTTT
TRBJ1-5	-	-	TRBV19	CASSMWGDKQPQHF	TGTGCCAGTAGTATGTGGGGCGATAAACAGCCCCAGCATTTT
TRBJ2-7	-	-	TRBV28	CASIPGGQVYEQYF	TGTGCCAGCATCCCCGGGGGGCAGGTCTACGAGCAGTACTTC
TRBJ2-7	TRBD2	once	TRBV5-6	CASSLRRTSGFYEQYF	TGTGCCAGCAGCTTGCGACGGACTAGCGGGTTCTACGAGCAGTACTTC
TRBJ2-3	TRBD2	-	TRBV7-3	CASSSSPAGGSGGTDTQYF	TGTGCCAGCAGCTCGTCTCCGGCGGGGGGGTCCGGTGGCACAGATACGCAGTATTTT
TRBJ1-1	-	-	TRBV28	CASSLNRALNTEAFF	TGTGCCAGCAGTTTAAACAGGGCCCTGAACACTGAAGCTTTCTTT
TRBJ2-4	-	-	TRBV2	CASSVADIQYF	TGTGCCAGCAGTGTCGCGGACATTCAGTACTTC
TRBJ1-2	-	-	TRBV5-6	CASSLGRRGGYTF	TGTGCCAGCAGCTTGGGGAGGCGGGGCGGCTACACCTTC
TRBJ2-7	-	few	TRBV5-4	CASSPGSSYEQYF	TGTGCCAGCAGCCCAGGCAGCTCCTACGAGCAGTACTTC
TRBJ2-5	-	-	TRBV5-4	CASSHLQTGKETQYF	TGTGCCAGCAGCCACTTACAAACAGGGAAAGAGACCCAGTACTTC
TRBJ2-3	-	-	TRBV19	CASTVTDADTQYF	TGTGCCAGTACCGTGACTGACGCAGATACGCAGTATTTT
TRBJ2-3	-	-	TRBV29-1	CSVRTDTDTQYF	TGCAGCGTTAGGACAGACACAGATACGCAGTATTTT
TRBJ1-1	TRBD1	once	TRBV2	CASSEQGARTEAFF	TGTGCCAGCAGTGAGCAGGGGGCCCGAACTGAAGCTTTCTTT
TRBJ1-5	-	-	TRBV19	CASSFASNSNQPQHF	TGTGCCAGTAGTTTCGCCAGTAATAGCAATCAGCCCCAGCATTTT
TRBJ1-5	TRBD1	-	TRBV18	CASSLAGTGGRQPQHF	TGTGCCAGCTCACTCGCCGGGACAGGGGGCCGGCAGCCCCAGCATTTT
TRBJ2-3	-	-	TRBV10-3	CAISEIKRGTDTQYF	TGTGCCATCAGTGAGATCAAGCGGGGCACAGATACGCAGTATTTT
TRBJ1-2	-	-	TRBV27	CASSFLGGGYTF	TGTGCCAGCAGTTTTTTAGGGGGAGGCTACACCTTC
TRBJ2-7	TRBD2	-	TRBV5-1	CASSFASGTYEQYF	TGCGCCAGCAGCTTTGCTAGCGGAACCTACGAGCAGTACTTC
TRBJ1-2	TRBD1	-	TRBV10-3	CAISGTGLNYGYTF	TGTGCCATCAGCGGGACAGGGCTAAACTATGGCTACACCTTC
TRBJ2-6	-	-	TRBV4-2	CASSPYLDRRGGGANVLTF	TGTGCCAGCAGCCCTTATCTGGACAGGCGGGGTGGTGGGGCCAACGTCCTGACTTTC
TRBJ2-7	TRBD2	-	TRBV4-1	CASSQVPSGGLYEQYF	TGCGCCAGCAGCCAAGTTCCTAGCGGAGGGCTCTACGAGCAGTACTTC